The 10 T cell receptor beta chains given below trace back to one sample, sequenced in a study of read filtering for tumor transcriptome and immune sequencing. From about 400 ng of RNA, a library with molecular barcoded alpha/delta and beta/gamma adaptors was made. One entry per CDR3 protein, called by TCRdb with MiXCR from the reads. The sample carries 48,000 or so distinct CDR3 sequences, approximately 18% recorded once. Sequencing was carried out using a population of CD138-negative cells sorted from bone marrow. All receptors come from a donor at least 40 years old with multiple myeloma.

This clonotype has ten or more counts. The DNA of the CDR3 is TGTGCCAGTTCGGACACCCCTCTAGATGTCGGGCAGTTCTTC. Protein: CASSDTPLDVGQFF. The chain carries TRBV2 and TRBJ2-1, with a tentative D call TRBD1 (5 bases). Trimming cost V 9 bases and J 12 bases, with 24 bases left between them. Germline V CDR1 and CDR2: SNHLY, FYNNEI. This CDR3 has 14 amino acids.

This clonotype was counted ten times or more. The CDR3 bases are TGTGCCAGCAGTCAGACAGGAAGCTTGGGTCAGCCCCAGCATTTT. Translated: CASSQTGSLGQPQHF. This chain uses TRBV25-1 with TRBJ1-5; weak D call: TRBD1 (6 bases). Germline CDR1 is MGHDK and CDR2 is SYGVNS. The CDR3 spans 15 residues. V lost 5 bases to trimming and J lost 6 bases, with 17 bases between them.

Points on this clonotype: This may stem from a read error, because a much larger clone lies one nucleotide away. The rearrangement links TRBV24-1 to TRBJ2-2; no clear D gene. Germline V lookup: CDR1 KGHDR, CDR2 SFDVKD. CDR3 length: 14 residues. Trimming stripped 2 bases from V and 10 bases from J, with 13 bases between. The DNA for the CDR3 is TGTGCCACCAGTGATTCCCCGGGTCACGAGGAGCTGTTTTTT. This sequence encodes CATSDSPGHEELFF.

This clonotype was found once. With a far larger clone one base away, a read error is the likely cause. The chain employs TRBV11-2 and TRBJ2-1; unclear D gene. The germline CDR1 and CDR2 sequences are SGHAT and FQNNGV. This CDR3 region has 13 residues. This CDR3 reads CASRLARDNEQFF. In nucleotides, the CDR3 is TGTGCCAGCAGATTAGCCCGGGACAATGAGCAGTTCTTC.

The chain employs TRBV10-3 and TRBJ1-3; D may be TRBD1 (5 bases). CDR3 length: 14 residues. Trimming pared 11 bases from V and 0 bases from J, leaving 14 bases between. Per germline, CDR1 ENHRY and CDR2 SYGVKD. DNA for the CDR3: TGTGCCGCCACCGGGGCCATCTCTGGAAACACCATATATTTT. Encoded protein: CAATGAISGNTIYF.

For the CDR3, the DNA is TGTGCCAGTAGCCCAACAGGGGGCTATGGCTACACCTTC. It yields the protein CASSPTGGYGYTF. The rearrangement joins TRBV19 to TRBJ1-2; 8 nucleotides agree with TRBD1. This CDR3 is built from 13 residues. After removal of 6 bases from V and 4 bases from J, the junction contained 4 bases not matched to a gene. CDR1 is LNHDA, CDR2 SQIVND, per germline (reference sequence).

This clonotype was recorded many times. V gene TRBV29-1 combines with J gene TRBJ1-1; a possible D gene is TRBD1 (6 bases). CDR1 and CDR2 (germline): SQVTM, ANQGSEA. This CDR3 is 13 amino acids long. V was cut by 4 bases and J by 5 bases, with 14 bases left in between. The CDR3 sequence: CSVARGQGTEAFF. The CDR3 nucleotides read TGCAGCGTTGCGCGGGGGCAAGGTACTGAAGCTTTCTTT.

This clonotype appeared many times. The rearrangement joins TRBV7-2 to TRBJ1-1; no clear D gene. Germline CDR1 SGHTA, CDR2 FQGNSA. The CDR3 has 13 residues. The V end lost 3 bases, the J end lost 4 bases, and 9 bases lay between the germline ends. The CDR3 protein is CASSFGQGTEAFF. The CDR3 coding sequence is TGTGCCAGCAGCTTTGGGCAAGGCACTGAAGCTTTCTTT.

The chain couples TRBV30 to TRBJ2-5; 8 bases are shared with TRBD2. This CDR3 comprises 14 residues. J gave up 4 bases and V 0 bases, and 4 bases lay outside the gene matches. The V gene's germline CDR1 is GTSNPN and CDR2 SVGIG (reference sequence). In DNA, the CDR3 is TGTGCCTGGAGTGTAGCCGGGAGGGGAGAGACCCAGTACTTC. It translates to CAWSVAGRGETQYF.

The sample holds many counts of this clonotype. V gene TRBV23-1 combines with J gene TRBJ2-6, with TRBD1 matching 8 bases. TRBV23-1 is noted as an ORF with a role that remains uncertain. The CDR3 totals 16 residues. V lost 10 bases to trimming and J lost 1 base; unmatched junction nucleotides: 9. CDR3 sequence: CATGTGVLSGANVLTF. The CDR3 DNA follows: TGCGCCACTGGGACAGGCGTACTATCTGGGGCCAACGTCCTGACTTTC.